The sequence of this T cell receptor beta chain was determined in a study of shared clonotypes between healthy human individuals. Of note for this clone: Its target is unknown.

Study-level results: Estimated clonotype richness was generally higher in naive than memory subsets.

Measured with immunoSEQ multiplex PCR; TCRdb has only the in-frame clones, and not every one. The data hold about 510,000 clones, with almost 97% observed a single time. Into CD45RA+ naive and CD45RA-negative memory subsets, the CD4+ cells were split. This clonotype originated in a woman younger than 45 in good health. The sample comprised naive CD4+ T cells sorted from blood. Specified subset: CD45RA+ positively selected.

The CDR3: CASRAQGLGNEKLFF. The CDR3 DNA is TGTGCCAGCAGGGCCCAGGGACTGGGGAATGAAAAACTGTTTTTT. The gene calls are TRBV27 and TRBJ1-4; a possible D gene is TRBD1 (5 bases). Trimming took 6 bases from V and 5 from J, leaving 16 bases between them. The CDR3 totals 15 residues. CDR1 is MNHEY, CDR2 SMNVEV, per germline (reference sequence). Full variable domain (missing parts from reference TRBV27 and TRBJ1-4): EAQVTQNPRYLITVTGKKLTVTCSQNMNHEYMSWYRQDPGLGLRQIYYSMNVEVTDKGDVPEGYKVSRKEKRNFPLILESPSPNQTSLYFCASRAQGLGNEKLFFGSGTQLSVL.